A selection of T cell receptor beta chains follows, all from one sample in a study of shared clonotypes between healthy human individuals. Assay: immunoSEQ multiplex PCR; the TCRdb copy retains only in-frame clones and omits some. The repertoire holds 950,000 to 1,200,000 clones, roughly 77% seen once, with about 0.89% in the top ten. The specimen was memory CD4+ T cells from PBMCs. These receptors all come from a man between 18 and 35 years old in good health. Some clones in this sample may be carry-over from other donors' samples. Each CDR3 is given with its conserved first and last residue. Fields, in order: J gene, V gene, clone size, D gene, CDR3 protein, CDR3 DNA. The D gene is left open where the match is weak. Size is stated for part of the rows, as once, few or many counts, or as a class when the clone is expanded.

>TRBJ2-2|TRBV7-6|once|-
CASSLTRNTGELFF
TGTGCCAGCAGCTTAACGCGAAACACCGGGGAGCTGTTTTTT
>TRBJ2-2|TRBV15|-|-
CATSRGQYTGELFF
TGTGCCACCAGCAGAGGACAGTACACCGGGGAGCTGTTTTTT
>TRBJ1-5|TRBV30|-|-
CAWSEGGTSNQPQHF
TGTGCCTGGAGTGAGGGCGGGACTAGCAATCAGCCCCAGCATTTT
>TRBJ2-2|TRBV7-3|-|-
CASRFLGNTGELFF
TGTGCCAGCAGGTTCCTAGGGAACACCGGGGAGCTGTTTTTT
>TRBJ1-1|TRBV2|few|-
CASTPRQPNTEAFF
TGTGCCAGCACCCCCCGACAGCCGAACACTGAAGCTTTCTTT
>TRBJ1-4|TRBV15|-|-
CATSRVGEKLFF
TGTGCCACCAGCAGAGTGGGAGAAAAACTGTTTTTT
>TRBJ2-1|TRBV7-7|-|-
CASSLAGGDLGNEQFF
TGTGCCAGCAGCTTAGCGGGAGGCGACCTCGGGAATGAGCAGTTCTTC
>TRBJ2-7|TRBV7-9|-|TRBD1
CASSPPGGIPYEQYF
TGTGCCAGCAGCCCCCCAGGGGGCATACCCTACGAGCAGTACTTC
>TRBJ1-2|TRBV9|few|-
CASTRNAGTDYGYTF
TGTGCCAGCACGAGAAACGCCGGGACCGACTATGGCTACACCTTC
>TRBJ1-1|TRBV13|few|-
CASSLEKGRGTEAFF
TGTGCCAGCAGCTTAGAAAAGGGGCGGGGGACTGAAGCTTTCTTT
>TRBJ1-2|TRBV11-2|few|TRBD1
CASSPGTGINYGYTF
TGTGCCAGCAGCCCAGGGACAGGGATTAACTATGGCTACACCTTC
>TRBJ1-5|TRBV7-8|few|TRBD1
CASSLVGTGSNQPQHF
TGTGCCAGCAGCTTAGTGGGGACAGGGAGCAATCAGCCCCAGCATTTT
>TRBJ2-7|TRBV27|-|TRBD2
CASSLALRTSGRPYEQYF
TGTGCCAGCAGTTTGGCGCTCAGGACTAGCGGGCGACCCTACGAGCAGTACTTC
>TRBJ2-5|TRBV28|-|-
CASSFGLARTQYF
TGTGCCAGCAGTTTCGGGCTAGCCCGGACCCAGTACTTC
>TRBJ2-1|TRBV25-1|-|TRBD1
CASSESGTGQGQFF
TGTGCCAGCAGTGAATCGGGGACAGGACAAGGTCAGTTCTTC
>TRBJ1-6|TRBV30|few|-
CAWSVDSPLHF
TGTGCCTGGAGTGTAGATTCACCCCTCCACTTT
>TRBJ1-2|TRBV27|-|TRBD1
CASRATGGSGYTF
TGTGCCAGCAGAGCGACAGGGGGCAGTGGCTACACCTTC
>TRBJ2-1|TRBV18|-|-
CASSLSQGGHNEQFF
TGTGCCAGCTCACTCTCCCAGGGAGGCCACAATGAGCAGTTCTTC
>TRBJ2-7|TRBV5-4|-|-
CASSRVELGYEQYF
TGTGCCAGCAGCCGGGTAGAGCTAGGGTACGAGCAGTACTTC
>TRBJ2-2|TRBV6-1|few|-
CARGTDNTGELFF
TGTGCCCGCGGGACAGATAACACCGGGGAGCTGTTTTTT
>TRBJ1-3|TRBV4-3|few|-
CASSHLKAGAGNTIYF
TGCGCCAGCAGCCATCTCAAGGCGGGTGCTGGAAACACCATATATTTT
>TRBJ2-1|TRBV7-3|-|-
CASMRSPAYNEQFF
TGTGCCAGCATGCGGAGCCCAGCCTACAATGAGCAGTTCTTC
>TRBJ2-7|TRBV11-2|-|TRBD2
CASSLDLAGGHEQYF
TGTGCCAGCAGCTTAGATCTCGCGGGAGGACACGAGCAGTACTTC
>TRBJ2-1|TRBV29-1|-|-
CSVAGVGPNEQFF
TGCAGCGTTGCGGGTGTTGGGCCGAATGAGCAGTTCTTC
>TRBJ1-1|TRBV7-2|-|-
CASSFWTTSGTEAFF
TGTGCCAGCAGCTTCTGGACAACGTCCGGCACTGAAGCTTTCTTT
>TRBJ2-1|TRBV7-6|-|TRBD2
CASSSILAGRAYNEQFF
TGTGCCAGCAGCTCCATACTAGCGGGAAGGGCCTACAATGAGCAGTTCTTC
>TRBJ2-3|TRBV7-2|-|TRBD1
CASSRDRYTQYF
TGTGCCAGCAGCCGGGACAGGTATACGCAGTATTTT
>TRBJ2-3|TRBV29-1|-|TRBD1
CSVEEDRGKGDTQYF
TGCAGCGTTGAGGAGGACAGGGGAAAGGGAGATACGCAGTATTTT
>TRBJ2-1|TRBV4-3|-|-
CASSQDGEREQFF
TGCGCCAGCAGCCAAGATGGAGAGAGGGAGCAGTTCTTC
>TRBJ2-7|TRBV7-8|-|-
CASSVRETTYEQYF
TGTGCCAGCAGTGTACGGGAGACAACCTACGAGCAGTACTTC
>TRBJ2-3|TRBV11-2|few|TRBD2
CASSLGLAVDTQYF
TGTGCCAGCAGCTTGGGACTAGCGGTAGATACGCAGTATTTT
>TRBJ2-7|TRBV5-1|-|-
CASSFGTVGEQYF
TGCGCCAGCAGCTTTGGGACCGTCGGCGAGCAGTACTTC
>TRBJ2-5|TRBV4-3|-|TRBD2
CASSQELAGVKETQYF
TGCGCCAGCAGCCAAGAACTAGCGGGGGTAAAAGAGACCCAGTACTTC
>TRBJ1-1|TRBV13|once|-
CASSFQGPGPTEAFF
TGTGCCAGCAGCTTTCAAGGGCCGGGCCCCACTGAAGCTTTCTTT
>TRBJ1-4|TRBV10-3|once|TRBD1
CAISQRTGINEKLFF
TGTGCCATCAGTCAAAGGACAGGTATTAATGAAAAACTGTTTTTT
>TRBJ2-7|TRBV30|-|TRBD2
CAWGIQREGEQYF
TGTGCCTGGGGCATCCAGCGGGAAGGCGAGCAGTACTTC